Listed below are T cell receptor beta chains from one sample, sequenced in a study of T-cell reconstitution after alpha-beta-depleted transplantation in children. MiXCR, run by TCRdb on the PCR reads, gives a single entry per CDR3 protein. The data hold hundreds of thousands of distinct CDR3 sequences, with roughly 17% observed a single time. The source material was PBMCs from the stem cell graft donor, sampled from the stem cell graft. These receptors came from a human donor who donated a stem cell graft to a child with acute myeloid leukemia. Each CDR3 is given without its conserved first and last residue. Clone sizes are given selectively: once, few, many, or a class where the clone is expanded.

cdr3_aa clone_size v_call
SVAGQWGGEQY many TRBV29-1
SARDPGTGTNEQF many TRBV20-1
ASRLALQGTNEKLF NA TRBV12-2
SARFVAEAF NA TRBV20-1
ASSVKVGRGDTQY many TRBV5-4
ATSDFWRGGESGELF NA TRBV24-1
ASRRFATYEQY many TRBV5-1
SAPQVGSPLH many TRBV20-1
ASSFYIRPNTGELF NA TRBV5-5
ASRRGHYNEQF many TRBV27
ATSRLKGLEGGIQY NA TRBV15
ASSRLSLRNEQF few TRBV7-2
ASSLVSSPDEKLF few TRBV7-2
ASSYPGQGLHSPLH NA TRBV7-2
ASGGGVSYGYT many TRBV6-6
SARGAVNEQF many TRBV20-1
ASRIDWADTQY few TRBV5-1
SVDPGQGGMGYT many TRBV29-1
ASSIRGLDEQF many TRBV7-9
ASSGGLAGDYNEQF many TRBV5-6
SSRAGTGIFLVNSPLH few TRBV20-1
AISDLGTGKGANVLT NA TRBV10-3
SARDTGQGNEKLF many TRBV20-1
ASSLEGSGYYNEQF many TRBV5-1
ASSPRTSWQTQY NA TRBV28
SARVQGWGNSPLH many TRBV20-1
SAPGDSGELF many TRBV20-1
ASSSRTGTYNEQF few TRBV7-2
ASRTGQVSVLT many TRBV6-1
ASSSNFGNEQF many TRBV5-1
ASSLSLGQGTEAF NA TRBV27
AISDPENTEAF few TRBV10-3
SARRLATNEKLF NA TRBV20-1
SVDREGTDEQF many TRBV29-1
ASSSSTGQINYGYT many TRBV5-1
ASSFYGPRSGNQPQH many TRBV7-2
ASSLGTGRTGELF few TRBV6-5
ASSQRPNPNEKLF NA TRBV4-1
ASSRTSGSTDTQY few TRBV12-3/TRBV12-4
ASSADRDRSYEQY NA TRBV13
ASSQEISSNQPQH many TRBV4-3
ASSSRQGEGEAF NA TRBV11-3
ASSSPSDYEQY few TRBV7-9
ASSLDGGGRTNYGYT NA TRBV12-3/TRBV12-4
ASSLVAGVSTDTQY NA TRBV7-2
ASSEFGGLDTEAF NA TRBV25-1
SASEELVPKNIQY many TRBV20-1
ASGGNRDDYEQY few TRBV27
ASSPGVQGSNQPQH many TRBV12-3/TRBV12-4
ASSDRGHNSPLH few TRBV6-2/TRBV6-3
AWSAQWQSSYNEQF NA TRBV30